This entry describes one T cell receptor beta chain. A junction boundary mismatches the germline segment, possibly from a read error. The lymph nodes were axillary draining lymph nodes from breast cancer patients. Germline lookup yields CDR1 SSHAT and CDR2 FNYEAQ (reference sequence). There are 14 residues in the CDR3. This record belongs to a study of breast tumors, draining lymph nodes, adjacent tissues. TCRdb itself ran the multiplex PCR reads through MiXCR, one entry per CDR3 protein. This sample carries 180,000 or so distinct CDR3 sequences, 31% of them seen once, and the ten largest clones take 4% to 5.5%.

The receptor comes from a female donor with breast cancer. Some clones in this sample may be carry-over from other donors' samples. Sequenced sample: axillary lymph node tissue. V usage is TRBV7-7 and J usage is TRBJ2-5; unclear D gene. CDR3 region: CASSQQNTQETQYF. CDR3 DNA sequence: TGTGCTAGCAGCCAACAGAATACACAAGAGACCCAGTACTTC.